This TCR beta chain was sequenced for a study of graft-versus-host responses after intestinal transplantation. Study-level background: All recipients were transplanted with multivisceral, liver-intestinal, or isolated intestinal grafts.

The table came from immunoSEQ multiplex PCR; TCRdb's copy has only in-frame clones and leaves some out. The sample records some 35,000 clones, approximately 95% being singletons. Broader study findings: Early post-transplant falls in HvG clones accompanied the peak levels of circulating GvH clones.

With respect to this clone: The target antigen is unknown.

The V end lost 0 bases, the J end lost 5 bases, and 14 bases lay between the germline ends. The germline V gene has CDR1 SGHRS and CDR2 YFSETQ. The CDR3 extends over 16 amino acids. The TCR was taken from a human donor who was the organ donor for an intestinal transplant. The V gene is TRBV5-1, the J gene TRBJ2-2; weak D call: TRBD1 (7 bases). The sequencing here drew on unstimulated CD4+ T cells sorted from spleen or lymph node cells, taken before transplant. The CDR3 sequence: CASSLEEGAWTGELFF. In nucleotides, the CDR3 is TGCGCCAGCAGCTTGGAGGAGGGGGCGTGGACCGGGGAGCTGTTTTTT.